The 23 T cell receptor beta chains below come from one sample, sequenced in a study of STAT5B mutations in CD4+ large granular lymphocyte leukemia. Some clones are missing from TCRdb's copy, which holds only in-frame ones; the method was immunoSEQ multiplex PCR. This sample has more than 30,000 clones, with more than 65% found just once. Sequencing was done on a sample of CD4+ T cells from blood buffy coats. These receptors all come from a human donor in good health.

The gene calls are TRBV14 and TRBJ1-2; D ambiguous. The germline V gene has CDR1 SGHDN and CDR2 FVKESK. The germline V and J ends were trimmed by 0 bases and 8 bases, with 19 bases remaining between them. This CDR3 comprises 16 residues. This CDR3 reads CASSQETNLVGRGYTF. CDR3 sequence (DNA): TGTGCCAGCAGCCAAGAAACAAATTTGGTTGGAAGGGGCTACACCTTC.

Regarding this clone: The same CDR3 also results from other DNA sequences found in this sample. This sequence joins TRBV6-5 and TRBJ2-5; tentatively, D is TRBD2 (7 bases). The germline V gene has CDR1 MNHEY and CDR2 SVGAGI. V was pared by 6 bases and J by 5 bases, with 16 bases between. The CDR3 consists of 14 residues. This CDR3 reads CASSTPGGGETQYF. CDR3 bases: TGTGCCAGCAGCACTCCTGGGGGGGGCGAGACCCAGTACTTC.

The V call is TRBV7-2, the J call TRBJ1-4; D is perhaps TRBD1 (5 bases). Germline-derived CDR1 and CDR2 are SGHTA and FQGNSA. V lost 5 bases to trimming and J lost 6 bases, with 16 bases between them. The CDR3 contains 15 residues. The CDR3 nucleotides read TGTGCCAGCAGCCCCGGGGGGGGAGGGGATGAAAAACTGTTTTTT. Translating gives CASSPGGGGDEKLFF. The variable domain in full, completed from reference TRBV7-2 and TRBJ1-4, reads GAGVSQSPSNKVTEKGKDVELRCDPISGHTALYWYRQSLGQGLEFLIYFQGNSAPDKSGLPSDRFSAERTGGSVSTLTIQRTQQEDSAVYLCASSPGGGGDEKLFFGSGTQLSVL.

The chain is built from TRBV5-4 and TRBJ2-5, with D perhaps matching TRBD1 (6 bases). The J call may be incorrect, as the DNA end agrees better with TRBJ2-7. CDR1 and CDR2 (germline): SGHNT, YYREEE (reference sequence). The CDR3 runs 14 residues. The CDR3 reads CASSHKGDSYEQYF. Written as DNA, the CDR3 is TGTGCCAGCAGCCATAAGGGGGATTCCTACGAGCAGTACTTC.

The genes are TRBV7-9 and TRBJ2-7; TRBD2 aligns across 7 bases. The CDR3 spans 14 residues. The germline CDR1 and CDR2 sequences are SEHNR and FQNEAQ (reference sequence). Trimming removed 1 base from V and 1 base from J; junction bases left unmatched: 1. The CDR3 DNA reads TGTGCCAGCAGCTTAGGCGGGAGATCCTACGAGCAGTACTTC. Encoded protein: CASSLGGRSYEQYF.

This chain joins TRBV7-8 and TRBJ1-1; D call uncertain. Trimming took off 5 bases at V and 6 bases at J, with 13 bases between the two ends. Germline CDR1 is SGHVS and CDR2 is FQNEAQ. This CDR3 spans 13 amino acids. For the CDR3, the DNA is TGTGCCAGCAGCGGACCGGGCTGGCCTGAAGCTTTCTTT. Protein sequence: CASSGPGWPEAFF. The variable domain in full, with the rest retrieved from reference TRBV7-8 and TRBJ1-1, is GAGVSQSPRYKVAKRGQDVALRCDPISGHVSLFWYQQALGQGPEFLTYFQNEAQLDKSGLPSDRFFAERPEGSVSTLKIQRTQQEDSAVYLCASSGPGWPEAFFGQGTRLTVV.

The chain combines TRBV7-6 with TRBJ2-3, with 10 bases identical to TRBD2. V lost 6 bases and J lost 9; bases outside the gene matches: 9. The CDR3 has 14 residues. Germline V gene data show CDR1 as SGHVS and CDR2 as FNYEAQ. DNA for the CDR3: TGTGCCAGCAGGGCAGCGGGAGGGCCCCAGACGCAGTATTTT. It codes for CASRAAGGPQTQYF.

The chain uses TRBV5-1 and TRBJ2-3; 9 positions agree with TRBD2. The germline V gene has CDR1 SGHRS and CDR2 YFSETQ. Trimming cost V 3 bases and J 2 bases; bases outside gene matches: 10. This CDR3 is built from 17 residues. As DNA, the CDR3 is TGCGCCAGCAGCTCAACCGGGCGGGAGGGATCCACAGATACGCAGTATTTT. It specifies CASSSTGREGSTDTQYF.

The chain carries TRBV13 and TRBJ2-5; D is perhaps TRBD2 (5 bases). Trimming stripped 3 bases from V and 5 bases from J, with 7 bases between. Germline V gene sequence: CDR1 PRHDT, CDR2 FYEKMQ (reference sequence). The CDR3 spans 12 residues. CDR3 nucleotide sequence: TGTGCCAGCAGCTTGCGGGCGGAGACCCAGTACTTC. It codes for CASSLRAETQYF.

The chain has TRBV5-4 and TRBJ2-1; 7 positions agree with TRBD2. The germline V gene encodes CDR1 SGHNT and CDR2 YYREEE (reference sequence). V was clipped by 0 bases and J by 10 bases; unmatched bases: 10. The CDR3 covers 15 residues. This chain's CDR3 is CASSLAQLASGEQFF. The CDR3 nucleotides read TGTGCCAGCAGCTTGGCCCAATTGGCTAGCGGCGAGCAGTTCTTC. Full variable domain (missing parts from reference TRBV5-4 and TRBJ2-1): ETGVTQSPTHLIKTRGQQVTLRCSSQSGHNTVSWYQQALGQGPQFIFQYYREEENGRGNFPPRFSGLQFPNYSSELNVNALELDDSALYLCASSLAQLASGEQFFGPGTRLTVL.

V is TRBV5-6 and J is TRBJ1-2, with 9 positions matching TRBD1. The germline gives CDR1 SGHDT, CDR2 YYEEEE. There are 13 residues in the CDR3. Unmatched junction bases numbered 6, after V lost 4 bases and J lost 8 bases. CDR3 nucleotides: TGTGCCAGCAGCCCGGGACAGGGCTTAGGCTACACCTTC. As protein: CASSPGQGLGYTF.

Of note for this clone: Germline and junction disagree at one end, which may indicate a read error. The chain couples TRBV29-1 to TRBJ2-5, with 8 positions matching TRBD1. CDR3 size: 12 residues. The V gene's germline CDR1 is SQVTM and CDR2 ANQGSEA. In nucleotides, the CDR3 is TGCAGCGTCGACAGGGGCCAACAGACCCAGTACTTC. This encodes CSVDRGQQTQYF.

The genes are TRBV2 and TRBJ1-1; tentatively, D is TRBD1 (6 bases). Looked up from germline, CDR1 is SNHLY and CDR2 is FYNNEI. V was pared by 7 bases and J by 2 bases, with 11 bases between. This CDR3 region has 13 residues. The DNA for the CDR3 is TGTGCCAGCAAAGCGACAGGAAACACTGAAGCTTTCTTT. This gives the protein CASKATGNTEAFF.

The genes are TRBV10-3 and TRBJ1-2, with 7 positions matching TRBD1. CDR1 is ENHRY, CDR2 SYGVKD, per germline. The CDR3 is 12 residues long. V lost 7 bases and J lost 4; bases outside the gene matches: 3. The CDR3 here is CAIKGTVYGYTF. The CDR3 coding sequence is TGTGCCATCAAAGGGACAGTCTATGGCTACACCTTC.

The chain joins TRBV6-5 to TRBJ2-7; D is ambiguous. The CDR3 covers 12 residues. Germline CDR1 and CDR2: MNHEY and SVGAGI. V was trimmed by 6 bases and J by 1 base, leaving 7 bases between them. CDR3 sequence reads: CASRGSSYEQYF. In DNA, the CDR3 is TGTGCCAGCAGGGGGTCTTCCTACGAGCAGTACTTC.

The CDR3 DNA follows: TGTGCCAGCTCACCAATGCAGGTGACAGGGGCGAATTCACCCCTCCACTTT. Residues: CASSPMQVTGANSPLHF. The chain joins TRBV18 to TRBJ1-6; 8 bases agree with TRBD1. V lost 2 bases, J lost 7 bases, and 10 bases stayed unmatched. CDR1 is KGHSH, CDR2 LQKENI, per germline. This CDR3 comprises 17 residues.

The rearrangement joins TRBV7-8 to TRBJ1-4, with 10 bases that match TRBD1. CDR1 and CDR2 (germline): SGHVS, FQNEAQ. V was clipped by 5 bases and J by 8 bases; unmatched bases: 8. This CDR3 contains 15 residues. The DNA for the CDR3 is TGTGCCAGCAGCGGAGGGGACAGGGGATACGAAAAACTGTTTTTT. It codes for CASSGGDRGYEKLFF.

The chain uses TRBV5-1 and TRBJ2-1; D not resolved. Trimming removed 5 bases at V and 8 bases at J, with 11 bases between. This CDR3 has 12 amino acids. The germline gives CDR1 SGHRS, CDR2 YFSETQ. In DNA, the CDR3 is TGCGCCAGCAGTTCCGGCGGCGATGAGCAGTTCTTC. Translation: CASSSGGDEQFF.

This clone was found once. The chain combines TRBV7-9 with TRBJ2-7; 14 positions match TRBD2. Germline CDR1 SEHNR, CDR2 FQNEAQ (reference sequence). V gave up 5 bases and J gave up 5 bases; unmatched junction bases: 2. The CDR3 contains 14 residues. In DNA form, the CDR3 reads TGTGCCAGCAGCCCGGGACTAGCGGGAGACGAGCAGTACTTC. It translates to CASSPGLAGDEQYF.

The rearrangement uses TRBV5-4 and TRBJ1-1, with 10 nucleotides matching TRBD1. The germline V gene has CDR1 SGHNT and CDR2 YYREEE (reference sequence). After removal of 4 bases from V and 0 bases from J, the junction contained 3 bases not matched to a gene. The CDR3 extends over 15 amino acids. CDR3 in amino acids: CASSRQGAMNTEAFF. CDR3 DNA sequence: TGTGCCAGCAGCCGACAGGGGGCGATGAACACTGAAGCTTTCTTT.

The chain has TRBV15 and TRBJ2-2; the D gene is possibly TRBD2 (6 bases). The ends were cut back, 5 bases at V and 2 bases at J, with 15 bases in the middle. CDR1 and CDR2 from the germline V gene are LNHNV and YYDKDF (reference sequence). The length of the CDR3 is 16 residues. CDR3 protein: CATSRAGNQNTGELFF. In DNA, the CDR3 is TGTGCCACCAGCCGGGCGGGGAATCAAAACACCGGGGAGCTGTTTTTT. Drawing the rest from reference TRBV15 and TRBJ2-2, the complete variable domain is DAMVIQNPRYQVTQFGKPVTLSCSQTLNHNVMYWYQQKSSQAPKLLFHYYDKDFNNEADTPDNFQSRRPNTSFCFLDIRSPGLGDTAMYLCATSRAGNQNTGELFFGEGSRLTVL.

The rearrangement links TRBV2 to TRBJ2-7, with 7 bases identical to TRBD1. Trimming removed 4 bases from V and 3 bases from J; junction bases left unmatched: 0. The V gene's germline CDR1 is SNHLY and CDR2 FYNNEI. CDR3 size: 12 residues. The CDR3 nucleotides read TGTGCCAGCAGTGGACAGGGCTACGAGCAGTACTTC. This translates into CASSGQGYEQYF.

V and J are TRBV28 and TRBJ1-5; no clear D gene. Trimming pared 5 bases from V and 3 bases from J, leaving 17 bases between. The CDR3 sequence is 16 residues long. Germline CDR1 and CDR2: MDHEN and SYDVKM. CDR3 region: CASSPALGRSNQPQHF. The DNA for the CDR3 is TGTGCCAGCAGTCCGGCGCTCGGACGCTCCAATCAGCCCCAGCATTTT.